This TCR beta chain emerged from a study of blood T cell repertoires in COVID-19. Study as a whole: Sources were T cells, B-cell-depleted T cells, or PBMCs; the material itself was cDNA or gDNA.

Measured with immunoSEQ multiplex PCR; TCRdb has only the in-frame clones, and not every one. Counted here are approximately 93,000 clones, 88% occurring once; the ten biggest clones make up 0.47%. The CDR3 totals 13 residues. Germline V gene lookup returns CDR1 ENHRY and CDR2 SYGVKD. The V end lost 4 bases, the J end lost 5 bases, and 11 bases lay between the germline ends. The TCR originated in a man between 60 and 75 years old with acute or convalescent COVID-19. Input material: peripheral blood. The chain employs TRBV10-3 and TRBJ2-5; D is perhaps TRBD1 (6 bases). The CDR3, as DNA: TGTGCCATCAGTGTACAGGGCGAGGAGACCCAGTACTTC. Translation: CAISVQGEETQYF.